The present entry profiles one TCR beta chain with its context. These data come from a study of blood T cell repertoires in COVID-19. The germline V and J ends were trimmed by 7 bases and 2 bases, with 12 bases remaining between them. The CDR3 runs to 14 residues. Germline V gene lookup returns CDR1 SNHLY and CDR2 FYNNEI. Clones were sequenced by immunoSEQ multiplex PCR, and TCRdb holds only the in-frame ones, with some missing. The profile covers over 90,000 clones, with 87% appearing a single time and roughly 2% taken by the ten largest. The gene calls are TRBV2 and TRBJ1-5; D is unclear. The origin of this receptor is a man aged 45 to 65 with active COVID-19. Sequences were obtained from peripheral blood. CDR3 DNA: TGTGCCAGCAAGGAGGGAGTAGGCAATCAGCCCCAGCATTTT. Translation gives CASKEGVGNQPQHF.